What follows describes a single TCR beta chain. Original analysis: Counts of nucleated cells, estimated from reference gene primer amplification, were obtained. The data were produced by immunoSEQ multiplex PCR, yet TCRdb's version contains in-frame clones alone and is incomplete. The V and J calls and clone size are taken from that table; D and trimming were inferred from the DNA. This table has under 150,000 clones, roughly 90% appearing once. This sample is drawn from a study of blood T cell repertoires in COVID-19. Study information: There were acute and convalescent COVID-19 samples, and they came from the United States, Italy and Spain. T cells, B-cell-depleted T cells, or PBMCs provided the cDNA or gDNA that served as material.

With V trimmed by 4 bases and J by 4 bases, 8 bases remained unmatched. Per germline, CDR1 SGHNT and CDR2 YYREEE (reference sequence). This CDR3 spans 15 amino acids. The sequencing input was peripheral blood. The chain combines TRBV5-4 with TRBJ2-1; TRBD2 matches 7 bases. The TCR was taken from a man in his 70s with active COVID-19. CDR3 sequence (DNA): TGTGCCAGCAGCCGTAGCGGGTCTGTATACAATGAGCAGTTCTTC. Translating gives CASSRSGSVYNEQFF.